This T cell receptor (beta chain) was sequenced during a study of vaccination effects on CD4 cells after COVID-19. Study information: Median timing of post-vaccine samples was 72 days after the second dose. Overall study results and limits: The study got few convalescent patients and did not collect any early post-infection timepoints. Long after vaccination, the clones induced by infection and by vaccine shrank markedly in size.

This CDR3 has 12 amino acids. V shed 6 bases, J shed 5 bases, and the junction held 2 bases outside the gene matches. The germline gives CDR1 MNHEY, CDR2 SVGAGI. The protocol was immunoSEQ multiplex PCR, while the TCRdb copy is restricted to in-frame clones and leaves out a portion. The repertoire holds around 67,000 clones, with about 80% as singletons. About this clone: Antigen: not known.

Before sequencing, viral peptide pools were used by the ViraFEST assay to expand antigen-specific CD4+ T cells. Having been cultured for about ten days, the cells underwent CD4+ T cell isolation. Participants each got two BNT162b2 or mRNA-1273 vaccine doses. The TCR originated in a human donor who received a COVID-19 vaccine. V gene TRBV6-5 combines with J gene TRBJ1-1, with 8 bases aligning to TRBD1. The sequencing used CD4+ T cells from PBMCs cultured with HCoV-229E spike peptides, collected after COVID-19 vaccination. CDR3 bases: TGTGCCAGCAGGACAGGGGAAACTGAAGCTTTCTTT. Protein product: CASRTGETEAFF.